This passage covers 22 T cell receptor beta chains from one sample sequenced in a study of spatial heterogeneity in lung cancer (dated 2019 in TCRdb). Library prep was done by 5' RACE. Sequencing instrument: NextSeq 500. In TCRdb, the public reads were trimmed at Q25 with fastp and aligned with MiXCR, with productive beta chains retained. Entries are consolidated by CDR3 protein sequence, retaining the most common genes and DNA. The sample data list approximately 30,000 distinct CDR3 sequences, and 8% to 13% of these were observed just once. Over 25% of the sample is taken by the ten largest. The sample's time point, from its label and the paper: blood at routine non-recurrence follow-up after resection. Sequenced material: PBMCs, taken at follow-up. The receptors were gathered from a female donor with early-stage non-small cell lung cancer.

V gene TRBV27 combines with J gene TRBJ1-3; the D is unclear. The CDR3 sequence is 13 residues long. Germline CDR1 and CDR2: MNHEY and SMNVEV (reference sequence). Between the trimmed V and J ends, which lost 4 bases and 0 bases, there was a span of 4 bases. The CDR3 DNA reads as TGTGCCAGCAGTTCTCTCTCTGGAAACACCATATATTTT. Its protein is CASSSLSGNTIYF.

This chain uses TRBV28 with TRBJ2-7, with D perhaps being TRBD1 or TRBD2 (5 bases each). V lost 4 bases and J 1 base, leaving 17 bases between the germline ends. The V gene's germline CDR1 is MDHEN and CDR2 SYDVKM. The CDR3 length is 16 residues. Here the CDR3 reads CASSSHRDGVSYEQYF. The CDR3, as DNA: TGTGCCAGCAGTTCACACCGGGACGGGGTTTCCTACGAGCAGTACTTC. The variable domain in full, completed from reference TRBV28 and TRBJ2-7, reads DVKVTQSSRYLVKRTGEKVFLECVQDMDHENMFWYRQDPGLGLRLIYFSYDVKMKEKGDIPEGYSVSREKKERFSLILESASTNQTSMYLCASSSHRDGVSYEQYFGPGTRLTVT.

Many counts were recorded for this clonotype. The chain is built from TRBV25-1 and TRBJ1-1, with D hard to call. CDR3 length: 11 amino acids. CDR1 is MGHDK and CDR2 is SYGVNS in the germline V gene. Trimming stripped 3 bases from V and 6 bases from J, with 5 bases between. CDR3 sequence reads: CASSDASEAFF. CDR3 DNA: TGTGCCAGCAGTGATGCATCTGAAGCTTTCTTT.

The rearrangement links TRBV6-5 to TRBJ2-5, with D perhaps given as TRBD1 or TRBD2 (5 bases each). Germline loops: CDR1 MNHEY, CDR2 SVGAGI. Trimming pared 4 bases from V and 2 bases from J, leaving 14 bases between. This CDR3 comprises 15 residues. The CDR3 sequence: CASSFLGTDQETQYF. DNA for the CDR3: TGTGCCAGCAGTTTCTTAGGGACGGATCAAGAGACCCAGTACTTC.

This clonotype was seen repeatedly, ten times or more. The gene calls are TRBV19 and TRBJ2-3; 10 bases agree with TRBD2. The CDR3 runs 16 residues. CDR1 is LNHDA and CDR2 is SQIVND in the germline V gene (reference sequence). With V trimmed by 3 bases and J by 6 bases, 9 bases remained unmatched. The CDR3: CASSIRLAGVQDTQYF. The CDR3 DNA reads as TGTGCCAGTAGTATCCGCCTAGCGGGGGTCCAGGATACGCAGTATTTT.

This chain links TRBV20-1 with TRBJ1-4; maybe TRBD1 (5 bases). Between the trimmed V and J ends, which lost 5 bases and 8 bases, there was a span of 18 bases. The germline CDR1 and CDR2 sequences are DFQATT and SNEGSKA (reference sequence). The CDR3 contains 14 residues. CDR3 in DNA: TGCAGTGCTCCTCCCGCGGGGCTGGGGGAAAAACTGTTTTTT. This sequence encodes CSAPPAGLGEKLFF.

The chain joins TRBV5-4 to TRBJ1-1; D is undetermined. This CDR3 has 14 amino acids. Trimming took off 0 bases at V and 1 base at J, with 7 bases between the two ends. Germline lookup yields CDR1 SGHNT and CDR2 YYREEE (reference sequence). The CDR3 nucleotides read TGTGCCAGCAGCTTGGAATATAAGAACACTGAAGCTTTCTTT. Protein sequence: CASSLEYKNTEAFF.

This clonotype was detected a few times. This chain uses TRBV7-9 with TRBJ2-1; weak D call: TRBD2 (6 bases). Germline loops: CDR1 SEHNR, CDR2 FQNEAQ (reference sequence). Trimming removed 6 bases from V and 5 bases from J, with 14 bases in between. This CDR3 comprises 14 residues. This chain's CDR3 is CASRERGDDNEQFF. The CDR3, as DNA: TGTGCCAGCAGAGAACGCGGGGACGACAATGAGCAGTTCTTC.

This clonotype was picked up a small number of times. V gene TRBV19 combines with J gene TRBJ2-6; perhaps D is TRBD1 or TRBD2 (5 bases each). CDR1 is LNHDA, CDR2 SQIVND, per germline (reference sequence). The V end was cut by 10 bases, the J end by 0 bases, with 10 bases between. The CDR3 is 14 residues long. The CDR3 nucleotides are TGTGCCACCCGGGGCCGCTCTGGGGCCAACGTCCTGACTTTC. Amino acid sequence: CATRGRSGANVLTF.

The table lists this clonotype with many counts. This chain connects TRBV20-1 to TRBJ1-2; a weak D match, TRBD1 (6 bases). The CDR3 contains 13 residues. Trimming took 3 bases from V and 4 from J, leaving 12 bases between them. CDR1 and CDR2 (germline): DFQATT, SNEGSKA (reference sequence). The DNA of the CDR3 is TGCAGTGCTAGTAACAGGGTAGTCTATGGCTACACCTTC. Translated, it gives CSASNRVVYGYTF.

This clonotype was detected ten times or more. The chain uses TRBV7-6 and TRBJ1-6; the D is unclear. Germline V gene lookup returns CDR1 SGHVS and CDR2 FNYEAQ. The V end was cut by 5 bases, the J end by 2 bases, with 1 base between. This CDR3 is built from 12 residues. The CDR3 region has the DNA TGTGCCAGCAGCCCCTATAATTCACCCCTCCACTTT. Its protein is CASSPYNSPLHF.

This clonotype was seen at least ten times. The V call is TRBV5-1, the J call TRBJ2-3, with D possibly matching TRBD1 (7 bases). CDR3 size: 15 residues. Germline V gene sequence: CDR1 SGHRS, CDR2 YFSETQ. The germline V and J ends were trimmed by 4 bases and 3 bases, with 15 bases remaining between them. CDR3 in DNA: TGCGCCAGCAGCCTGGGCGGGACAGCTACAGATACGCAGTATTTT. It encodes CASSLGGTATDTQYF.

The chain carries TRBV5-4 and TRBJ2-5; TRBD2 aligns across 13 bases. Unmatched junction bases numbered 16, after V lost 4 bases and J lost 10 bases. CDR1 is SGHNT, CDR2 YYREEE, per germline (reference sequence). CDR3 length: 17 amino acids. CDR3 bases: TGTGCCAGCAGCCCCGCTATACCCGGGACTAGCGGGGTCCTCCAGTACTTC. It encodes CASSPAIPGTSGVLQYF.

This clonotype occurred many times. This rearrangement joins TRBV5-1 to TRBJ1-1, with TRBD1 matching over 7 bases. With 4 bases clipped from V and 0 bases from J, the junction kept 6 bases outside the gene matches. CDR1 and CDR2 from the germline V gene are SGHRS and YFSETQ. The CDR3 is 15 amino acids. The CDR3, as DNA: TGCGCCAGCAGCAGAATGGGACAGCTGAACACTGAAGCTTTCTTT. Encoded protein: CASSRMGQLNTEAFF.

Many counts were recorded for this clonotype. The V and J genes are TRBV15 and TRBJ1-1; D possibly corresponds to TRBD1 (5 bases). Germline V lookup: CDR1 LNHNV, CDR2 YYDKDF (reference sequence). Trimming took off 0 bases at V and 4 bases at J, with 9 bases between the two ends. This CDR3 is built from 14 residues. DNA of the CDR3: TGTGCCACCAGCAGAGAAACCCAGGGCACTGAAGCTTTCTTT. Residues: CATSRETQGTEAFF. Full variable domain (outside the CDR3, taken from reference TRBV15 and TRBJ1-1): DAMVIQNPRYQVTQFGKPVTLSCSQTLNHNVMYWYQQKSSQAPKLLFHYYDKDFNNEADTPDNFQSRRPNTSFCFLDIRSPGLGDTAMYLCATSRETQGTEAFFGQGTRLTVV.

This clonotype was seen more than once but under ten times. The chain uses TRBV6-1 and TRBJ2-6; 8 bases fit TRBD2. V lost 10 bases, J lost 0 bases, and 8 bases stayed unmatched. Germline CDR1 reads MNHNS; CDR2 reads SASEGT. This CDR3 region has 16 residues. The CDR3 here is CAIGSSGGSGANVLTF. The CDR3 DNA reads as TGTGCCATAGGATCAAGCGGGGGCTCTGGGGCCAACGTCCTGACTTTC.

This sequence joins TRBV5-1 and TRBJ2-2; a weak D match, TRBD1 (6 bases). V was trimmed by 2 bases and J by 0 bases, leaving 11 bases between them. Germline V gives CDR1 SGHRS, CDR2 YFSETQ. This CDR3 is 16 amino acids long. The CDR3 reads CASSLQGNANTGELFF. CDR3 DNA: TGCGCCAGCAGCTTACAGGGAAACGCGAACACCGGGGAGCTGTTTTTT. Using reference TRBV5-1 and TRBJ2-2 for the parts outside the CDR3, the full variable domain is KAGVTQTPRYLIKTRGQQVTLSCSPISGHRSVSWYQQTPGQGLQFLFEYFSETQRNKGNFPGRFSGRQFSNSRSEMNVSTLELGDSALYLCASSLQGNANTGELFFGEGSRLTVL.

The table lists this clonotype with a few counts. The V and J genes are TRBV27 and TRBJ1-1; 7 bases are a match to TRBD1. Trimming removed 4 bases from V and 4 bases from J; junction bases left unmatched: 9. Germline V gene data show CDR1 as MNHEY and CDR2 as SMNVEV (reference sequence). This CDR3 comprises 15 residues. As DNA, the CDR3 is TGTGCCAGCAGTTCCCAGACAGGGACGGGCACTGAAGCTTTCTTT. This gives the protein CASSSQTGTGTEAFF.

This chain joins TRBV29-1 and TRBJ1-1; D is uncertain. The germline V and J ends were trimmed by 0 bases and 8 bases, with 16 bases remaining between them. Germline assignment: CDR1 SQVTM and CDR2 ANQGSEA. This CDR3 spans 14 amino acids. The chain's CDR3 is CSVEDRRRSEEAFF. CDR3 DNA: TGCAGCGTTGAAGATCGCAGGAGGTCAGAAGAAGCTTTCTTT.

The V and J genes are TRBV5-1 and TRBJ2-3, with unresolved D. The CDR3 runs to 12 residues. Germline V gene lookup returns CDR1 SGHRS and CDR2 YFSETQ. Deletions cut 2 bases from V and 4 bases from J, with 5 bases between. CDR3 amino acids: CASSFYADTQYF. In DNA form, the CDR3 reads TGCGCCAGCAGCTTTTACGCAGATACGCAGTATTTT.

In this sample, this clonotype turned up many times. The chain has TRBV28 and TRBJ2-1; 8 nucleotides align to TRBD2. The CDR3 covers 17 residues. The trim removed 3 bases at V and 6 bases at J, leaving 13 bases unmatched. Germline V gives CDR1 MDHEN, CDR2 SYDVKM. CDR3 bases: TGTGCCAGCAGTTTCCCGCCGTGGGGACTAGGAAGCAATGAGCAGTTCTTC. It is translated as CASSFPPWGLGSNEQFF.

The V and J genes are TRBV5-1 and TRBJ2-3, with D unresolved. Between the trimmed V and J ends, which lost 0 bases and 0 bases, there was a span of 2 bases. The CDR3 is 13 amino acids. Germline loops: CDR1 SGHRS, CDR2 YFSETQ. CDR3 residues: CASSLVSTDTQYF. CDR3 DNA: TGCGCCAGCAGCTTGGTCAGCACAGATACGCAGTATTTT.